The 19 T cell receptor beta chains below were found in one sample sequenced in a study of beta chain features in type 1 diabetes. Findings of the study overall: TCRB CDR3s were moderately but significantly shorter in Type 1 diabetes patients in all four CD4+ subsets.

Every isolated RNA sample was fully reverse transcribed, so sequencing captured expressed TCRB transcripts. Repertoires were generated with immunoSEQ multiplex PCR, while TCRdb's copy carries only in-frame clones and drops some. The profile shows 240,000 or so clones, approximately 14% of them singletons. The antigens for these receptors are not known. Sequencing was carried out using naive CD4+ T cells from blood. Receptors were obtained from a man between 25 and 39 years old with type 1 diabetes.

V is TRBV29-1 and J is TRBJ2-5; TRBD1 matches 11 bases. Germline-derived CDR1 and CDR2 are SQVTM and ANQGSEA. The CDR3 sequence is 16 residues long. Germline trimming cut 2 bases from V and 5 bases from J; bases unmatched to any gene: 10. The chain's CDR3 is CSVEYLGQGAGETQYF. CDR3 in DNA: TGCAGCGTTGAATACCTCGGACAGGGGGCGGGGGAGACCCAGTACTTC.

This rearrangement joins TRBV7-9 to TRBJ2-3, with D tentatively TRBD2 (5 bases). This CDR3 contains 15 residues. Germline V lookup: CDR1 SEHNR, CDR2 FQNEAQ (reference sequence). The V and J ends lost 10 bases and 2 bases respectively, with 19 bases between them. The DNA of the CDR3 is TGTGCCACCCAGAGATCCGGGGATTCCACAGATACGCAGTATTTT. Translating it yields CATQRSGDSTDTQYF.

This clone occurred once. V and J are TRBV18 and TRBJ2-5, with TRBD1 as a possible D gene (5 bases). Germline V gene sequence: CDR1 KGHSH, CDR2 LQKENI. CDR3 size: 14 residues. V shed 2 bases and J shed 1 base, with 8 bases lying between them. The CDR3, as DNA: TGTGCCAGCTCACCAATGGGGCTCCAAGAGACCCAGTACTTC. Amino acids: CASSPMGLQETQYF.

This clone was observed a few times. The chain combines TRBV11-2 with TRBJ1-1; TRBD1 is a possible D gene (5 bases). Trimming removed 6 bases at V and 5 bases at J, with 16 bases between. This CDR3 has 14 amino acids. Germline CDR1 SGHAT, CDR2 FQNNGV. In DNA form, the CDR3 reads TGTGCCAGCAGACCCTGGCAGGGTGGGACTGAAGCTTTCTTT. As protein: CASRPWQGGTEAFF.

The chain carries TRBV29-1 and TRBJ2-3; TRBD2 agrees at 7 bases. V was clipped by 4 bases and J by 5 bases; unmatched bases: 9. The CDR3 is 14 residues long. Germline V gene lookup returns CDR1 SQVTM and CDR2 ANQGSEA. The CDR3 DNA reads as TGCAGCGTTGGGCCCCGGACTAGTGGAGATACGCAGTATTTT. Translated: CSVGPRTSGDTQYF.

The V call is TRBV6-6, the J call TRBJ2-1; TRBD2 aligns across 7 bases. Germline CDR1 and CDR2: MNHNY and SVGAGI (reference sequence). The CDR3 runs 11 residues. Trimming removed 3 bases from V and 13 bases from J; junction bases left unmatched: 3. For the CDR3, the DNA is TGTGCCAGCAGTTATTCGGGACTACAGTTCTTC. It codes for CASSYSGLQFF.

In this sample, this clone turned up a few times. The chain couples TRBV2 to TRBJ2-1, with TRBD1 as a possible D gene (5 bases). V was pared by 5 bases and J by 9 bases, with 11 bases between. The CDR3 has 12 residues. Germline assignment: CDR1 SNHLY and CDR2 FYNNEI. The CDR3 is CASSTQVSEQFF. The CDR3 nucleotides read TGTGCCAGCAGTACACAGGTCAGTGAGCAGTTCTTC.

V is TRBV7-9 and J is TRBJ1-4, with D perhaps TRBD1 (6 bases). The CDR3 runs 16 residues. Germline V gives CDR1 SEHNR, CDR2 FQNEAQ (reference sequence). V was trimmed by 0 bases and J by 3 bases, leaving 11 bases between them. CDR3 in DNA: TGTGCCAGCAGCTTAGCCCGGCAGGGGTCTAATGAAAAACTGTTTTTT. Protein sequence: CASSLARQGSNEKLFF.

Only a few counts were recorded for this clone. The V and J genes are TRBV25-1 and TRBJ2-3; no firm D call. The germline V and J ends were trimmed by 1 base and 4 bases, with 9 bases remaining between them. The CDR3 loop spans 14 amino acids. Germline-derived CDR1 and CDR2 are MGHDK and SYGVNS. The CDR3 sequence is CASSEFVRADTQYF. The CDR3 region has the DNA TGTGCCAGCAGTGAATTCGTTAGAGCAGATACGCAGTATTTT.

This chain connects TRBV5-1 to TRBJ2-3; TRBD1 matches 9 bases. The CDR3 runs 14 residues. CDR1 SGHRS and CDR2 YFSETQ come from the germline V gene. V gave up 4 bases and J gave up 6 bases; unmatched junction bases: 6. This chain's CDR3 is CASSTGQGSDTQYF. CDR3 nucleotides: TGCGCCAGCAGCACCGGACAGGGGTCGGATACGCAGTATTTT.

The chain combines TRBV5-1 with TRBJ1-2; no clear D gene. The CDR3 has 12 residues. V gave up 4 bases and J gave up 4 bases, with 8 bases separating them. From germline, CDR1 is SGHRS and CDR2 YFSETQ. This CDR3 reads CASSNGGYGYTF. The CDR3 DNA sequence: TGCGCCAGCAGCAACGGAGGCTATGGCTACACCTTC. The full variable domain, its missing parts supplied by reference TRBV5-1 and TRBJ1-2, is KAGVTQTPRYLIKTRGQQVTLSCSPISGHRSVSWYQQTPGQGLQFLFEYFSETQRNKGNFPGRFSGRQFSNSRSEMNVSTLELGDSALYLCASSNGGYGYTFGSGTRLTVV.

This clone showed up just a few times. The chain is built from TRBV30 and TRBJ1-1; TRBD1 might be the D (5 bases). The CDR3 runs 15 residues. V was clipped by 2 bases and J by 4 bases, with 17 bases between them. Germline V gene sequence: CDR1 GTSNPN, CDR2 SVGIG (reference sequence). CDR3 sequence: CAWSTPLGGATEAFF. CDR3 coding DNA: TGTGCCTGGAGTACCCCTTTGGGGGGAGCCACTGAAGCTTTCTTT.

The chain combines TRBV30 with TRBJ2-1, with 11 bases identical to TRBD1. Per the germline V gene, CDR1 is GTSNPN and CDR2 is SVGIG (reference sequence). The CDR3 is 14 amino acids. V dropped 5 bases and J dropped 6; count of bases not matched to a gene: 6. The CDR3 sequence: CAWGQGAKRNEQFF. The CDR3 coding sequence is TGTGCCTGGGGACAGGGGGCGAAGCGCAATGAGCAGTTCTTC.

The rearrangement links TRBV14 to TRBJ2-7; the D is unclear. The germline V and J ends were trimmed by 0 bases and 5 bases, with 5 bases remaining between them. Germline CDR1 and CDR2: SGHDN and FVKESK. The CDR3 is 12 amino acids. Here the CDR3 reads CASSQDHHEQYF. The CDR3 nucleotides read TGTGCCAGCAGCCAAGATCATCACGAGCAGTACTTC. The complete variable domain, with remaining parts taken from reference TRBV14 and TRBJ2-7, reads EAGVTQFPSHSVIEKGQTVTLRCDPISGHDNLYWYRRVMGKEIKFLLHFVKESKQDESGMPNNRFLAERTGGTYSTLKVQPAELEDSGVYFCASSQDHHEQYFGPGTRLTVT.

The chain is built from TRBV5-4 and TRBJ1-5; D is undetermined. The V gene lost 4 bases and the J gene lost 6 bases, with 11 bases spanning the gap. The CDR3 has 13 residues. Germline V gene data show CDR1 as SGHNT and CDR2 as YYREEE (reference sequence). Written as DNA, the CDR3 is TGTGCCAGCAGCCTGGACGGAGGTCAGCCCCAGCATTTT. This encodes CASSLDGGQPQHF.

The V call is TRBV30, the J call TRBJ1-1, with 7 bases aligning to TRBD1. The CDR3 runs 13 residues. Germline V gene lookup returns CDR1 GTSNPN and CDR2 SVGIG (reference sequence). The ends lost 2 bases at V and 3 bases at J; junction bases unmatched: 3. The DNA for the CDR3 is TGTGCCTGGAGTCGACAGGGCCACACTGAAGCTTTCTTT. Amino acid sequence: CAWSRQGHTEAFF.

This clone was counted between two and nine times. V usage is TRBV7-9 and J usage is TRBJ1-2; TRBD1 agrees at 9 bases. This CDR3 has 15 amino acids. Germline values: CDR1 SEHNR, CDR2 FQNEAQ (reference sequence). The J segment lost 5 bases and the V segment lost 5 bases, leaving 9 bases of the junction unmatched. The CDR3 DNA is TGTGCCAGCAGCGCCGGGACAGGGATCGGGTATGGCTACACCTTC. Residues: CASSAGTGIGYGYTF.

The chain joins TRBV10-3 to TRBJ2-7; 11 bases map to TRBD1. The CDR3 length is 14 residues. Germline V gene data show CDR1 as ENHRY and CDR2 as SYGVKD. Unmatched junction bases numbered 7, after V lost 7 bases and J lost 5 bases. In DNA, the CDR3 is TGTGCCATCACCTCGGGACAGGGGGTTCACGAGCAGTACTTC. Residues: CAITSGQGVHEQYF.

This clone occurred a few times. V is TRBV9 and J is TRBJ2-7; maybe TRBD1 (5 bases). Germline assignment: CDR1 SGDLS and CDR2 YYNGEE. With 1 base removed from V and 6 bases from J, the gap between germline ends came to 14 bases. This CDR3 has 14 amino acids. CDR3 in amino acids: CASSVRPGITEQYF. The CDR3 DNA follows: TGTGCCAGCAGCGTACGTCCAGGGATCACCGAGCAGTACTTC. Full variable domain (remainder filled in from reference TRBV9 and TRBJ2-7): DSGVTQTPKHLITATGQRVTLRCSPRSGDLSVYWYQQSLDQGLQFLIQYYNGEERAKGNILERFSAQQFPDLHSELNLSSLELGDSALYFCASSVRPGITEQYFGPGTRLTVT.